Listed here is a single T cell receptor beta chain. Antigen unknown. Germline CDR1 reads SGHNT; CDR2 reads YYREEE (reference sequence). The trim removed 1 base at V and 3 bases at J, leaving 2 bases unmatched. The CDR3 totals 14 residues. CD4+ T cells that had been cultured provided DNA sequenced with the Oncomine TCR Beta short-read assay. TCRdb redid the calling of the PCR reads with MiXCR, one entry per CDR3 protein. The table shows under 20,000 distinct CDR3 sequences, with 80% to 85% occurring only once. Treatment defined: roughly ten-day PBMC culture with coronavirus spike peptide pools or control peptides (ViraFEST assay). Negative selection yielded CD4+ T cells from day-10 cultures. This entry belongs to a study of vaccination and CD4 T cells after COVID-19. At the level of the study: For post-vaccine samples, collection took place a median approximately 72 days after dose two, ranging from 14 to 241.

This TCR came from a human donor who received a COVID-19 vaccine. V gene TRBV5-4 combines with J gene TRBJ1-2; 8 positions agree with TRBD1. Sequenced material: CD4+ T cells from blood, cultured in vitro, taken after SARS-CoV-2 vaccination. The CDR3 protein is CASSLKTGDYGYTF. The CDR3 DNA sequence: TGTGCCAGCAGCTTGAAGACAGGGGACTATGGCTACACCTTC.